The clone carrying this T cell receptor beta chain was detected only once. This table comes from immunoSEQ multiplex PCR, and its TCRdb copy is limited to in-frame clones, with some not included. The table has some 220,000 clones, about 80% seen once; the top ten hold under 1.5%. The data derive from a study of blood T cell repertoires in COVID-19. The V gene end was trimmed by 4 bases and the J gene end by 6 bases; junction bases not matched to a gene: 9. This CDR3 region has 15 residues. Per the germline V gene, CDR1 is SGHDT and CDR2 is YYEEEE. The material sequenced was PBMCs or T cells enriched from blood (not recorded which). The chain joins TRBV5-6 to TRBJ2-1, with 8 positions matching TRBD2. This clonotype originated in a woman aged 35 to 49 with acute COVID-19. CDR3 nucleotide sequence: TGTGCCAGCAGCCCTTGGGCGGGGGGCGGCAATGAGCAGTTCTTC. Translating gives CASSPWAGGGNEQFF.